The clone carrying this T cell receptor beta chain was seen a few times. Antigen: not known. This sample is drawn from a study of identical twins. General study results and limits: Excess twin sharing in beta out-of-frame sequences was weaker. The more abundant beta clonotypes in cord blood had fewer insertions, and memory repertoires did not show this.

This CDR3 has 11 residues. With V trimmed by 7 bases and J by 6 bases, 3 bases remained unmatched. The germline CDR1 and CDR2 sequences are SQVTM and ANQGSEA. A universal primer site was created by template switching, with the cDNA bearing unique molecular identifiers. A single record per CDR3 protein comes from TCRdb applying MiXCR to the 5' RACE reads. The sample has about 520,000 distinct CDR3 sequences, less than 25% seen once. This sample also appeared in a second study, on T cells expressing NK-cell markers. That study adds: A range of roughly 1.0-8% of CD8+ T cells consisted of dominant NKG2C+ clonotypes in 5 to 7 donors.

Material: CD4+ T cells sorted from blood. The chain links TRBV29-1 to TRBJ1-2; TRBD1 agrees at 9 bases. The source is a woman aged 18-29 years in good health. CDR3 protein: CSGRQGDGYTF. Here the CDR3 DNA reads TGCAGCGGGCGACAGGGGGATGGCTACACCTTC.